This T cell receptor beta chain was recorded in a study of T cells in Graves' hyperthyroidism and ophthalmopathy. The CDR3 totals 15 residues. V dropped 4 bases and J dropped 4; count of bases not matched to a gene: 6. CDR1 is SGHAT and CDR2 is FQNNGV in the germline V gene. This clonotype was seen repeatedly, ten times or more. TCR beta CDR3 sequences were amplified from RNA transcripts. A set of HTBI primers served as the primers for a first-round RT-PCR of the TCR CDR3. MiXCR, run by TCRdb on the multiplex PCR reads, gives a single entry per CDR3 protein. The sample lists more than 300,000 distinct CDR3 sequences; around 18% were seen once.

The clonotype comes from a man younger than 35 with Graves' ophthalmopathy. Sample: blood. This rearrangement joins TRBV11-2 to TRBJ1-2, with 10 bases lining up with TRBD1. The CDR3 sequence is CASSSGDRGAYGYTF. CDR3 sequence (DNA): TGTGCCAGCAGCTCCGGGGACAGGGGTGCCTATGGCTACACCTTC.